This section outlines one T cell receptor beta chain sequence together with its context. Authors' analysis steps: By means of reference gene primer amplification, nucleated cell counts were estimated. Assay: immunoSEQ multiplex PCR; the TCRdb copy retains only in-frame clones and omits some. Clonal size and the V and J genes are those of that table, whereas D and trimming came from the DNA. The data show more than 150,000 clones, roughly 79% seen once. This sample was taken from a study of blood T cell repertoires in COVID-19. Looking at the study overall: Sample material is recorded as cDNA or gDNA derived from T cells, B-cell-depleted T cells, or PBMCs.

The ends lost 1 base at V and 6 bases at J; junction bases unmatched: 5. The CDR3 length is 15 residues. Germline CDR1 and CDR2: KGHSH and LQKENI. Enrolment of Seattle patients took place during active infection, and they were followed longitudinally. Specimen: peripheral blood. V gene TRBV18 combines with J gene TRBJ2-1; 8 bases line up with TRBD2. This clonotype originated in an elderly woman with COVID-19, enrolled during active disease. This CDR3 is CASSPLRAGANEQFF. Here the CDR3 DNA reads TGTGCCAGCTCACCACTAAGAGCGGGGGCCAATGAGCAGTTCTTC.